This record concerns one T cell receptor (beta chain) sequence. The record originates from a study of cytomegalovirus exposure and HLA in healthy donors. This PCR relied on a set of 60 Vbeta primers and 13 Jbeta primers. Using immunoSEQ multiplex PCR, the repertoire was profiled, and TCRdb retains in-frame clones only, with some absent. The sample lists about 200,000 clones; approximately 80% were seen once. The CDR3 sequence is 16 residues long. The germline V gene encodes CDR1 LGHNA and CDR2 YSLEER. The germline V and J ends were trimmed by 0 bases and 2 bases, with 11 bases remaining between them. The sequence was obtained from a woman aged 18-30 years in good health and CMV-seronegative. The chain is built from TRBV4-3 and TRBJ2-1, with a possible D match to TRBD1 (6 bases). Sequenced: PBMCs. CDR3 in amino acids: CASSQDWQGTYNEQFF. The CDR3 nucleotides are TGCGCCAGCAGCCAAGATTGGCAGGGGACCTACAATGAGCAGTTCTTC.